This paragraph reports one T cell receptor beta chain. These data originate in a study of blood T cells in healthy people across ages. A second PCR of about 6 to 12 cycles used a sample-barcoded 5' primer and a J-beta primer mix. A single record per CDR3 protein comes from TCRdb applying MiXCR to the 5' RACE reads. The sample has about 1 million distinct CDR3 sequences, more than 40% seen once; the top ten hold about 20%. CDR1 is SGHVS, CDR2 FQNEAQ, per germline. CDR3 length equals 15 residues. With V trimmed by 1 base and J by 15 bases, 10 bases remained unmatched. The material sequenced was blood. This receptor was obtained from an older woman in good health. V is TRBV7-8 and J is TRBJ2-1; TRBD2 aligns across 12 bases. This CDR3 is CASSLEGLAGTFWFF. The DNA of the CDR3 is TGTGCCAGCAGCTTAGAGGGACTAGCGGGCACCTTTTGGTTCTTC.